These T cell receptor beta chains were read from a single sample in a study of T-cell memory formation after mild COVID-19. Via MiXCR, TCRdb re-called the 5' RACE reads, giving one row per CDR3 protein. The sample holds around 82,000 distinct CDR3 sequences, over 10% seen once. Sequencing was done on a sample of PBMCs or a T cell subset sorted from them (not recorded which). The receptor set was obtained from a man between 18 and 29 years old who had mild COVID-19 (a few samples of this study predate the infection). Cell type and time point are not known. Both conserved end residues are part of each CDR3.

V gene	J gene	CDR3 protein
TRBV7-8	TRBJ2-7	CASSSTSGGIYEQYF
TRBV5-6	TRBJ2-1	CASSSEGLDNEQFF
TRBV7-9	TRBJ1-2	CASSPLTGNYGYTF
TRBV7-6	TRBJ2-2	CASSGAGTPDPTGELFF
TRBV5-6	TRBJ2-4	CASSRGLAGGIQYF
TRBV12-3/TRBV12-4	TRBJ2-3	CASSFLVGHGTDTQYF
TRBV9	TRBJ1-1	CASSGQGARAFF
TRBV5-6	TRBJ2-3	CASSSLLAGERDTQYF
TRBV5-1	TRBJ1-3	CASSRAPPGNTIYF
TRBV7-6	TRBJ2-3	CASRTGGTDTQYF
TRBV7-9	TRBJ2-1	CASSLAGTSWYNEQFF
TRBV25-1	TRBJ1-5	CASGPVGQNNQPQHF